This TCR beta chain was retrieved from a study of blood T cell repertoires in COVID-19. About the study: Spain, Italy and the United States supplied samples that represented acute and convalescent COVID-19. PBMCs, B-cell-depleted T cells, or T cells were the source of the cDNA or gDNA that made up the material.

Source study methods: Nucleated cell number was recorded as an estimate derived from reference gene primer amplification. Sequenced by immunoSEQ multiplex PCR; TCRdb stores in-frame clones only, minus some. V and J calls and clone size are as listed in that table; D and trimming were resolved from the DNA. The sample shows some 75,000 clones, approximately 90% of them seen only once. The CDR3 is 15 residues long. Germline CDR1 is SGDLS and CDR2 is YYNGEE. Germline trimming cut 1 base from V and 3 bases from J; bases unmatched to any gene: 3. The sample comprised peripheral blood. The sequence came from a man aged 55 to 70 with acute or convalescent COVID-19. This chain links TRBV9 with TRBJ2-3, with 9 bases lining up with TRBD2. The CDR3 spells CASSVTSGLTDTQYF. The CDR3 region has the DNA TGTGCCAGCAGCGTAACTAGCGGGCTGACAGATACGCAGTATTTT.